This TCR beta chain was sequenced for a study of spatial heterogeneity in lung cancer. Time point meaning: sample taken at primary tumor resection. MiXCR, applied by TCRdb to the 5' RACE reads, yields one record per CDR3 protein. The data hold more than 30,000 distinct CDR3 sequences, with 5% to 6.5% observed a single time. Study findings and constraints: Resection blood, more than follow-up blood, showed ubiquitous expanded tumor TCRs.

This clonotype was counted many times. The antigen remains undetermined. Trimming removed 1 base from V and 1 base from J, with 14 bases in between. In germline, CDR1 is SEHNR, CDR2 FQNEAQ (reference sequence). The CDR3 loop spans 17 amino acids. The receptor was derived from a female donor with early-stage non-small cell lung cancer. The sample was PBMCs, taken at surgery. This rearrangement joins TRBV7-9 to TRBJ1-5, with D unclear. The CDR3 protein is CASSLEGLKWSNQPQHF. CDR3 nucleotide sequence: TGTGCCAGCAGCTTAGAGGGCCTCAAATGGAGCAATCAGCCCCAGCATTTT.